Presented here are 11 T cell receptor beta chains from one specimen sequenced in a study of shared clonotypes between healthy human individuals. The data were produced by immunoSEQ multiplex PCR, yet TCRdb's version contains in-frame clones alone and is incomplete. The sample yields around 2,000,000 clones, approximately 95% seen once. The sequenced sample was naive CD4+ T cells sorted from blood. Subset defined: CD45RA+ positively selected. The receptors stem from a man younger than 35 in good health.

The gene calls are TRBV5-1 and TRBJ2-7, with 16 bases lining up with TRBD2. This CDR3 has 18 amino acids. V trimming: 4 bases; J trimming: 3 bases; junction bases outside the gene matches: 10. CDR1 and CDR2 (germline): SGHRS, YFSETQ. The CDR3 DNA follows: TGCGCCAGCAGCCGGGGACTAGCGGGAGGGCCGGGAAACTACGAGCAGTACTTC. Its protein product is CASSRGLAGGPGNYEQYF.

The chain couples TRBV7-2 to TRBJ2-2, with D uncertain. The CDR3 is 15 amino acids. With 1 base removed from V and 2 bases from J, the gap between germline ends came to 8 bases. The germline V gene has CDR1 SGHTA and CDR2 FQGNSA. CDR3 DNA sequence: TGTGCCAGCAGCTTAGTTGTTGGAAACACCGGGGAGCTGTTTTTT. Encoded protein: CASSLVVGNTGELFF.

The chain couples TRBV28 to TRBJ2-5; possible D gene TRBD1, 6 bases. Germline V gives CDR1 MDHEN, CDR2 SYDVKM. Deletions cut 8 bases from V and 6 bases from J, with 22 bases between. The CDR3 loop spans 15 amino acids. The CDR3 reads CASAVGAGDLKTQYF. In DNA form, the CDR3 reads TGTGCCAGCGCCGTGGGGGCAGGGGATTTAAAGACCCAGTACTTC.

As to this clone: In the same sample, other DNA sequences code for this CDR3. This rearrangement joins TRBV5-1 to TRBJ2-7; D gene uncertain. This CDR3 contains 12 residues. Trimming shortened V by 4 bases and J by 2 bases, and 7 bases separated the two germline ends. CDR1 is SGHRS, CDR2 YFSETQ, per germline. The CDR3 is CASSPGTYEQYF. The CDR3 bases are TGCGCCAGCAGCCCTGGGACCTACGAGCAGTACTTC. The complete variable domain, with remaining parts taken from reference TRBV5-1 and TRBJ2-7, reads KAGVTQTPRYLIKTRGQQVTLSCSPISGHRSVSWYQQTPGQGLQFLFEYFSETQRNKGNFPGRFSGRQFSNSRSEMNVSTLELGDSALYLCASSPGTYEQYFGPGTRLTVT.

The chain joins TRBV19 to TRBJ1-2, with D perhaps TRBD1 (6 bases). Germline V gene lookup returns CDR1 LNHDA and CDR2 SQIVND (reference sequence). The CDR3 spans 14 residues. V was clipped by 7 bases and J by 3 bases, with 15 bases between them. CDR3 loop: CASTDSQGDYGYTF. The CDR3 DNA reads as TGTGCCAGTACGGACAGCCAAGGGGACTATGGCTACACCTTC.

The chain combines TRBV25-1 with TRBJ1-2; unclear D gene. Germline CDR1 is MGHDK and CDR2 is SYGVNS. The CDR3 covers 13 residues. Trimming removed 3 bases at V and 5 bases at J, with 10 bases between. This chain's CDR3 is CASSDLEGYGYTF. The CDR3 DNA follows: TGTGCCAGCAGTGACCTAGAGGGTTATGGCTACACCTTC.

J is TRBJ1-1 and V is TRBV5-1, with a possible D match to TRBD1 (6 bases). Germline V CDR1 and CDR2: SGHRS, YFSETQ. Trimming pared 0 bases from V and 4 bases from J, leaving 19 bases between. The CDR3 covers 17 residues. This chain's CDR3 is CASSLEPRDNVATEAFF. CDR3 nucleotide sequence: TGCGCCAGCAGCTTGGAGCCCCGGGACAATGTAGCCACTGAAGCTTTCTTT.

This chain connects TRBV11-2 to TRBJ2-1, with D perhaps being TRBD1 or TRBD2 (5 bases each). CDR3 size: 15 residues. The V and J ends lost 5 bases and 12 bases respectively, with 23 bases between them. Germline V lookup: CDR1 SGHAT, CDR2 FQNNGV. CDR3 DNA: TGTGCCAGCAGCCGTCCATCCGGGACCCCTTACTGGCAGTTCTTC. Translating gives CASSRPSGTPYWQFF.

The CDR3, as DNA: TGTGCCAGCAGTCCGCCAGGGCATTCGTCTAGCACAGATACGCAGTATTTT. Protein product: CASSPPGHSSSTDTQYF. This sequence joins TRBV27 and TRBJ2-3; weak D call: TRBD1 (5 bases). This CDR3 has 17 residues. Trimming pared 5 bases from V and 0 bases from J, leaving 18 bases between. Germline lookup yields CDR1 MNHEY and CDR2 SMNVEV (reference sequence).

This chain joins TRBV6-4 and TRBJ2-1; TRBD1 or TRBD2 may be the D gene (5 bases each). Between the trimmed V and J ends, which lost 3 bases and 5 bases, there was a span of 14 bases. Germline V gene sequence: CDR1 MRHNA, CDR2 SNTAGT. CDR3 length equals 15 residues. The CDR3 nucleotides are TGTGCCAGCAGTGAAGGGGCGGTGGGGGACAATGAGCAGTTCTTC. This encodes CASSEGAVGDNEQFF.

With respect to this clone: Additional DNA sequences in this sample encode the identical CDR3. The CDR3 is CASSIRDSSYEQYF. CDR3 nucleotides: TGTGCCAGCAGCATCCGGGACAGCTCCTACGAGCAGTACTTC. This sequence joins TRBV6-5 and TRBJ2-7; 7 positions agree with TRBD1. CDR1 is MNHEY, CDR2 SVGAGI, per germline. The J segment lost 0 bases and the V segment lost 6 bases, leaving 5 bases of the junction unmatched. CDR3 length equals 14 residues.